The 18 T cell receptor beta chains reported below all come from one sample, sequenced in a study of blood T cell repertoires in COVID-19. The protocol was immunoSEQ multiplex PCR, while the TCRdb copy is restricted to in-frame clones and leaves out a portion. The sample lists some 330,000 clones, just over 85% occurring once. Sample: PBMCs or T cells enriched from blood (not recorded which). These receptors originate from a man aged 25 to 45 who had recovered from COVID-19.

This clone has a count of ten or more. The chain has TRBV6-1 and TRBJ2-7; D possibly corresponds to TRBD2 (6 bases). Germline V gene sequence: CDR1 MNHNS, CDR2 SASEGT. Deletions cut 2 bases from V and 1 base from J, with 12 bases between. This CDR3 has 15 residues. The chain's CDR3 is CASSERREDSYEQYF. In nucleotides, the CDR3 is TGTGCCAGCAGTGAAAGGAGGGAGGATTCCTACGAGCAGTACTTC.

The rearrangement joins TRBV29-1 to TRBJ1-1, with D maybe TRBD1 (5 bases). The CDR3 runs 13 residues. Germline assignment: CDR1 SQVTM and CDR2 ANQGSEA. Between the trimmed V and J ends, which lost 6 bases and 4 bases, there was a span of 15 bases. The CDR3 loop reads CSVVKGQGTEAFF. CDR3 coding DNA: TGCAGCGTGGTCAAAGGGCAGGGCACTGAAGCTTTCTTT.

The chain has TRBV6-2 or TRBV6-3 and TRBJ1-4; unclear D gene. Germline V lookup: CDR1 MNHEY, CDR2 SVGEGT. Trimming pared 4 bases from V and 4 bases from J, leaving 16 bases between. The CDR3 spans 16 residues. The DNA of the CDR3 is TGTGCCAGCAGTTCCGGCACCCGAGGCATTAATGAAAAACTGTTTTTT. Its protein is CASSSGTRGINEKLFF.

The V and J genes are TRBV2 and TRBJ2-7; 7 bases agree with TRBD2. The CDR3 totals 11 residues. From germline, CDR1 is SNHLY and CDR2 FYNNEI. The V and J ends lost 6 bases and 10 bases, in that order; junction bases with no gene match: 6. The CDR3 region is CASRHGGGQYF. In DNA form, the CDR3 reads TGTGCCAGCAGACATGGGGGGGGACAGTACTTC. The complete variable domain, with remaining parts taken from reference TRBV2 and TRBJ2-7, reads EPEVTQTPSHQVTQMGQEVILRCVPISNHLYFYWYRQILGQKVEFLVSFYNNEISEKSEIFDDQFSVERPDGSNFTLKIRSTKLEDSAMYFCASRHGGGQYFGPGTRLTVT.

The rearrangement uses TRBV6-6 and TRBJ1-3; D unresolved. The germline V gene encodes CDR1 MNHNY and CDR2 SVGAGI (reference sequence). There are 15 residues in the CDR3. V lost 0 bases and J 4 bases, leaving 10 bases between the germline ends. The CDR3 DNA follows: TGTGCCAGCAGTTACTCAAATAGCCGAGGAAACACCATATATTTT. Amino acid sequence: CASSYSNSRGNTIYF.

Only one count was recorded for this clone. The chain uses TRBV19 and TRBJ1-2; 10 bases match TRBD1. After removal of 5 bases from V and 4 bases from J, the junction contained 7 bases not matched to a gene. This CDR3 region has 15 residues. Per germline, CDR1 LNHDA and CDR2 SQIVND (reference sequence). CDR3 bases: TGTGCCAGTAGTGTCCCGGGACAGGGGACCTATGGCTACACCTTC. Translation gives CASSVPGQGTYGYTF.

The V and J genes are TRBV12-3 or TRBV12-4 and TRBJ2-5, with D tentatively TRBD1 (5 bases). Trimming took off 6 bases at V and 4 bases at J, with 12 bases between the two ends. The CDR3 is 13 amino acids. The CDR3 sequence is CASSRRGPETQYF. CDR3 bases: TGTGCCAGCAGCCGAAGGGGCCCAGAGACCCAGTACTTC.

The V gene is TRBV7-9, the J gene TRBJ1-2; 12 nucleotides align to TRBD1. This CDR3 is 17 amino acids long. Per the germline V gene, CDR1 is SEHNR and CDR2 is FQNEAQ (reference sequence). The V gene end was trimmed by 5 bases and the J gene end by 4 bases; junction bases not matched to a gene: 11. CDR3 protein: CASSPGTGGVLIYGYTF. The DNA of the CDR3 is TGTGCCAGCAGCCCCGGGACAGGGGGCGTTTTGATCTATGGCTACACCTTC.

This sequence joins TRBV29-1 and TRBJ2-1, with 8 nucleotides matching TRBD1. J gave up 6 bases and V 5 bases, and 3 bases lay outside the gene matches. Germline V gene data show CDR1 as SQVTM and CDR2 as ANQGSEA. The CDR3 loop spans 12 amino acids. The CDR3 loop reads CSVTDRVNEQFF. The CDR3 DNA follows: TGCAGCGTTACGGACAGGGTCAATGAGCAGTTCTTC.

DNA of the CDR3: TGTGCCAGCAGCTCGACAGGGCGCTCCTACGAGCAGTACTTC. Its protein product is CASSSTGRSYEQYF. The V and J genes are TRBV7-9 and TRBJ2-7, with 7 bases that match TRBD1. CDR3 length equals 14 residues. Looked up from germline, CDR1 is SEHNR and CDR2 is FQNEAQ (reference sequence). J was trimmed by 0 bases and V by 4 bases; bases with no gene match: 3.

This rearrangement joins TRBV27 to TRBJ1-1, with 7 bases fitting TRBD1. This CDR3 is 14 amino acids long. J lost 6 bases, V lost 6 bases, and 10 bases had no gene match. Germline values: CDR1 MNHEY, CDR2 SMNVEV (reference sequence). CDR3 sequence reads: CASSHRGTISEAFF. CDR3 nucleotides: TGTGCCAGCAGCCACAGGGGAACGATATCTGAAGCTTTCTTT.

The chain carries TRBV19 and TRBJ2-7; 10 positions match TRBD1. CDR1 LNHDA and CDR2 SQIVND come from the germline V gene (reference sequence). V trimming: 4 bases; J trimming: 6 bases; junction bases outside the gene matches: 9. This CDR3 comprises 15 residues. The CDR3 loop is CASSTPGQGLREQYF. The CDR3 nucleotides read TGTGCCAGTAGTACCCCGGGACAGGGGTTACGCGAGCAGTACTTC.

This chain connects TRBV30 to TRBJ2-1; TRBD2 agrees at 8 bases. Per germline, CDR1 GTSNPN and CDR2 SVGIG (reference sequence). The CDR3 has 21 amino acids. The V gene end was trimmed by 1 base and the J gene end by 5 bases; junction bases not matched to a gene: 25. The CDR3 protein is CAWSAPYIAGLRGSGDNEQFF. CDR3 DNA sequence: TGTGCCTGGAGTGCTCCCTACATAGCGGGGCTAAGAGGGTCTGGGGACAATGAGCAGTTCTTC.

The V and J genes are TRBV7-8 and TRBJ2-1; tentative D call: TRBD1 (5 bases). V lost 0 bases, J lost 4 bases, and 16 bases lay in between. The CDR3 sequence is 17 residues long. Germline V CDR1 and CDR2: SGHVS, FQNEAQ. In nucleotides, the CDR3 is TGTGCCAGCAGCTTAGCTCCTGGCAGGGTGGGTTACAATGAGCAGTTCTTC. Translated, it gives CASSLAPGRVGYNEQFF.

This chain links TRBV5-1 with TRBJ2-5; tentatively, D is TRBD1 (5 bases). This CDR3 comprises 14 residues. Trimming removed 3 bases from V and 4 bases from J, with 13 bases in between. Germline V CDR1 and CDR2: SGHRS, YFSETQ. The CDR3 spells CASSYRLRGETQYF. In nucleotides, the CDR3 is TGCGCCAGCAGCTACAGGTTGAGAGGAGAGACCCAGTACTTC.

CDR3: CAISGSLRGNTEAFF. The DNA of the CDR3 is TGTGCCATCAGCGGGTCCTTACGGGGAAACACTGAAGCTTTCTTT. The V and J genes are TRBV10-3 and TRBJ1-1; the D is unclear. Germline V CDR1 and CDR2: ENHRY, SYGVKD. The CDR3 extends over 15 amino acids. V dropped 6 bases and J dropped 2 bases, with 16 bases sitting between them.

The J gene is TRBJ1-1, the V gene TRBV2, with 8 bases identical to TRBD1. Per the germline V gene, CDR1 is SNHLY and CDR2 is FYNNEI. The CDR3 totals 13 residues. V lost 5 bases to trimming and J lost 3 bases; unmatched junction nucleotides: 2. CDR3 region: CASSLDRDTEAFF. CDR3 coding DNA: TGTGCCAGCAGTTTGGACAGGGACACTGAAGCTTTCTTT.

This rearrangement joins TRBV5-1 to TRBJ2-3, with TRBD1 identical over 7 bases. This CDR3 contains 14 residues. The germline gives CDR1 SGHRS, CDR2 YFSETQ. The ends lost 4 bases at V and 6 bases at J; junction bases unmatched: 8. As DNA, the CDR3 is TGCGCCAGCAGCCTACAGACAGGGTCGGATACGCAGTATTTT. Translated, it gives CASSLQTGSDTQYF.